One sample yielded the 21 T cell receptor beta chains listed below, sequenced in a study of cytomegalovirus exposure and HLA in healthy donors. Generated by immunoSEQ multiplex PCR, the TCRdb table keeps only in-frame clones and is missing some. The sample yields over 200,000 clones, over 75% seen once. Sequenced sample: PBMCs. The receptors derive from a woman under 30 in good health and CMV-seropositive.

V gene TRBV15 combines with J gene TRBJ2-1; D is unresolved. Germline values: CDR1 LNHNV, CDR2 YYDKDF (reference sequence). There are 16 residues in the CDR3. V lost 1 base and J 3 bases, leaving 13 bases between the germline ends. DNA of the CDR3: TGTGCCACCAGCAGAGGGGCCTTAAGTGGCTACAATGAGCAGTTCTTC. This encodes CATSRGALSGYNEQFF.

This clone appeared a single time. This chain connects TRBV28 to TRBJ2-7; no firm D call. The CDR3 spans 15 residues. Trimming cost V 7 bases and J 2 bases, with 18 bases left between them. From germline, CDR1 is MDHEN and CDR2 SYDVKM. CDR3 nucleotide sequence: TGTGCCAGCACCTCGTTCACAGAGACCCCCTACGAGCAGTACTTC. Amino acids: CASTSFTETPYEQYF.

The V call is TRBV19, the J call TRBJ2-5; possible D gene TRBD1, 5 bases. Germline V lookup: CDR1 LNHDA, CDR2 SQIVND (reference sequence). The V end was cut by 5 bases, the J end by 1 base, with 11 bases between. The CDR3 runs 14 residues. The CDR3 reads CASSEDSIQETQYF. CDR3 bases: TGTGCCAGTAGTGAAGACAGCATCCAAGAGACCCAGTACTTC.

This chain links TRBV25-1 with TRBJ2-1, with 11 bases that match TRBD2. The CDR3 is made up of 16 amino acids. J was trimmed by 7 bases and V by 6 bases; bases with no gene match: 11. Germline V gene lookup returns CDR1 MGHDK and CDR2 SYGVNS. In nucleotides, the CDR3 is TGTGCCAGCAGCCGTTCCCTAGCGGGAGGTATGAATGAGCAGTTCTTC. Encoded protein: CASSRSLAGGMNEQFF.

The chain carries TRBV5-4 and TRBJ1-1; D is unresolved. CDR3 length: 14 residues. V lost 4 bases, J lost 2 bases, and 12 bases lay in between. Germline assignment: CDR1 SGHNT and CDR2 YYREEE (reference sequence). CDR3 amino acids: CASSPSVVNTEAFF. In nucleotides, the CDR3 is TGTGCCAGCAGCCCATCGGTAGTAAACACTGAAGCTTTCTTT.

V is TRBV5-1 and J is TRBJ1-3; 7 bases are shared with TRBD1. The CDR3 covers 18 residues. The V segment lost 0 bases and the J segment 3 bases; nucleotides outside the gene matches: 12. CDR1 SGHRS and CDR2 YFSETQ come from the germline V gene. CDR3 sequence (DNA): TGCGCCAGCAGCTTGGAAAGACAGGGTGGCTTTGATGGAAACACCATATATTTT. This gives the protein CASSLERQGGFDGNTIYF.

The V and J genes are TRBV19 and TRBJ2-1, with 7 bases identical to TRBD2. The J segment lost 7 bases and the V segment lost 0 bases, leaving 6 bases of the junction unmatched. CDR3 length: 15 residues. Germline V gene data show CDR1 as LNHDA and CDR2 as SQIVND (reference sequence). CDR3 protein: CASSIEAGEANEQFF. CDR3 DNA: TGTGCCAGTAGTATAGAGGCGGGAGAGGCGAATGAGCAGTTCTTC.

This chain connects TRBV11-2 to TRBJ1-1; 7 bases match TRBD1. The germline V gene has CDR1 SGHAT and CDR2 FQNNGV. The V gene end was trimmed by 9 bases and the J gene end by 1 base; junction bases not matched to a gene: 8. This CDR3 region has 14 residues. This chain's CDR3 is CASMRGQRNTEAFF. The CDR3 coding sequence is TGTGCCAGTATGAGGGGGCAAAGGAACACTGAAGCTTTCTTT.

The V gene is TRBV28, the J gene TRBJ2-3; 7 bases are a match to TRBD1. Germline V gene lookup returns CDR1 MDHEN and CDR2 SYDVKM. J gave up 3 bases and V 6 bases, and 12 bases lay outside the gene matches. The CDR3 sequence is 16 residues long. For the CDR3, the DNA is TGTGCCAGCAGCCCCACCAGACAGGGAGTTACAGATACGCAGTATTTT. Protein: CASSPTRQGVTDTQYF.

This chain joins TRBV29-1 and TRBJ2-7, with a possible D match to TRBD2 (6 bases). The CDR3 contains 14 residues. Trimming cost V 7 bases and J 5 bases, with 21 bases left between them. The germline V gene has CDR1 SQVTM and CDR2 ANQGSEA. The CDR3 DNA sequence: TGCAGCGCTGGACCTTTTGCCTCGGGAGACGAGCAGTACTTC. Translation gives CSAGPFASGDEQYF.

The chain recombines TRBV6-5 with TRBJ2-1; 7 bases line up with TRBD2. The CDR3 has 15 amino acids. The germline V gene has CDR1 MNHEY and CDR2 SVGAGI. With V trimmed by 6 bases and J by 0 bases, 5 bases remained unmatched. The CDR3 DNA reads as TGTGCCAGCAGCCCCACTAGCGTCTCCTACAATGAGCAGTTCTTC. It codes for CASSPTSVSYNEQFF.

The rearrangement links TRBV21-1 to TRBJ2-1; the D segment call TRBD2 is taken from the table without a DNA check. TRBV21-1 is a pseudogene segment. The CDR3 sequence is 20 residues long. The CDR3 DNA follows: TGTGCCAGCAGCAAATCGGGAGGGATCCGTGGTCCATACTCCTACAATGAGCAGTTCTTC. Amino acid sequence: CASSKSGGIRGPYSYNEQFF.

The chain couples TRBV9 to TRBJ2-2, with TRBD1 matching over 8 bases. The CDR3 contains 15 residues. With 6 bases clipped from V and 1 base from J, the junction kept 5 bases outside the gene matches. The germline V gene has CDR1 SGDLS and CDR2 YYNGEE. CDR3 coding DNA: TGTGCCAGCACCTACGGGACAGGGAACACCGGGGAGCTGTTTTTT. As protein: CASTYGTGNTGELFF.

CDR3 coding DNA: TGTGCCAGCAGCTTGAATCGGGGGGCAGATACGCAGTATTTT. Its protein product is CASSLNRGADTQYF. The V and J genes are TRBV5-5 and TRBJ2-3, with TRBD2 matching over 7 bases. The CDR3 sequence is 14 residues long. Trimming at V came to 1 base and at J to 4 bases, leaving 3 bases not matched to a gene. Per germline, CDR1 SGHKS and CDR2 YYEKEE (reference sequence).

This clone showed up just a few times. The rearrangement joins TRBV10-3 to TRBJ2-2; 7 positions agree with TRBD1. From germline, CDR1 is ENHRY and CDR2 SYGVKD. CDR3 size: 15 residues. The V and J ends lost 2 bases and 3 bases, in that order; junction bases with no gene match: 3. DNA for the CDR3: TGTGCCATCAGTGAGGGACAGGCGGACACCGGGGAGCTGTTTTTT. The encoded protein is CAISEGQADTGELFF.

CDR3 in amino acids: CASSVLGGEAFF. The CDR3 region has the DNA TGTGCCAGCAGCGTATTAGGGGGCGAGGCTTTCTTT. This chain links TRBV9 with TRBJ1-1; 7 positions agree with TRBD1. V trimming: 1 base; J trimming: 11 bases; junction bases outside the gene matches: 5. The CDR3 is made up of 12 amino acids. Per germline, CDR1 SGDLS and CDR2 YYNGEE.

This chain joins TRBV6-4 and TRBJ2-2; 7 bases align to TRBD2. The CDR3 is made up of 15 amino acids. CDR1 and CDR2 (germline): MRHNA, SNTAGT. The junction had 0 bases not matched to a gene; V was cut back by 2 bases and J by 0 bases. The CDR3 nucleotides read TGTGCCAGCAGTGACGGACTAGCGAACACCGGGGAGCTGTTTTTT. This sequence encodes CASSDGLANTGELFF.

The chain recombines TRBV6-1 with TRBJ1-5; maybe TRBD1 (5 bases). V lost 6 bases to trimming and J lost 2 bases, with 11 bases between them. Germline loops: CDR1 MNHNS, CDR2 SASEGT. The CDR3 is 14 residues long. The CDR3 bases are TGTGCCAGCAGAGGGGCATACGGCAATCAGCCCCAGCATTTT. Translation: CASRGAYGNQPQHF.

This chain connects TRBV25-1 to TRBJ2-1; TRBD2 matches at 7 bases. From germline, CDR1 is MGHDK and CDR2 SYGVNS. The J segment lost 4 bases and the V segment lost 3 bases, leaving 6 bases of the junction unmatched. The CDR3 has 15 amino acids. The CDR3 here is CASSDPGGPYNEQFF. CDR3 coding DNA: TGTGCCAGCAGTGACCCGGGAGGCCCATACAATGAGCAGTTCTTC.

The chain is built from TRBV28 and TRBJ2-7, with 8 nucleotides matching TRBD1. CDR3 size: 14 residues. J gave up 2 bases and V 7 bases, and 7 bases lay outside the gene matches. The germline gives CDR1 MDHEN, CDR2 SYDVKM. This CDR3 is CASTPGQGTYEQYF. CDR3 nucleotides: TGTGCCAGCACGCCCGGACAGGGTACCTACGAGCAGTACTTC.

V gene TRBV5-1 combines with J gene TRBJ1-4; D possibly corresponds to TRBD1 (5 bases). Germline CDR1 reads SGHRS; CDR2 reads YFSETQ. This CDR3 has 15 residues. Trimming shortened V by 0 bases and J by 8 bases, and 14 bases separated the two germline ends. The CDR3 sequence: CASSLGQGGNEKLFF. The CDR3 DNA reads as TGCGCCAGCAGCTTGGGGCAGGGCGGCAACGAAAAACTGTTTTTT.